The clone carrying this T cell receptor (beta chain) showed up just a few times. Antigen specificity is unknown. The junction had 4 bases not matched to a gene; V was cut back by 5 bases and J by 4 bases. This CDR3 contains 14 residues. Germline CDR1 is MNHEY and CDR2 is SMNVEV (reference sequence). The record originates from a study of identical twins. Study results and caveats: Whereas memory repertoires showed no such difference, abundant cord blood beta clonotypes carried fewer insertions. Out-of-frame TCR alpha sharing observed in monozygotic twins exceeded model estimates. Possibly, invariant MAIT and iNKT cells partly confounded zero-insertion analyses.

One entry per CDR3 protein, called by TCRdb with MiXCR from the 5' RACE reads. Here the sample spans around 370,000 distinct CDR3 sequences, approximately 10% being singletons. This clonotype originated in a woman aged 45-60 years in good health. V is TRBV27 and J is TRBJ1-1; 10 bases fit TRBD1. Sequenced: naive T cells sorted from blood. Here the CDR3 DNA reads TGTGCCAGCAGTCCCAGGACAGGGGGCACTGAAGCTTTCTTT. Translation gives CASSPRTGGTEAFF.